Below, 13 T cell receptor beta chains from the same sample are listed, as sequenced in a study of shared clonotypes between healthy human individuals. The table came from immunoSEQ multiplex PCR; TCRdb's copy has only in-frame clones and leaves some out. Here the sample spans around 2.1 million clones, around 95% being singletons. The specimen was naive CD4+ T cells sorted from blood. The subset is: CD45RA+ positively selected. These receptors all stem from a young man in good health.

The rearrangement uses TRBV5-1 and TRBJ1-2; 9 bases agree with TRBD1. Per the germline V gene, CDR1 is SGHRS and CDR2 is YFSETQ. The CDR3 contains 14 residues. V shed 6 bases and J 4 bases; nucleotides not matched to a gene: 7. The CDR3: CASTPGQGSYGYTF. The CDR3 DNA reads as TGCGCCAGCACCCCGGGACAGGGATCCTATGGCTACACCTTC.

Points on this clone: The sample has other DNA sequences that encode this CDR3 too. This rearrangement joins TRBV7-2 to TRBJ2-7; D is undetermined. The V gene lost 1 base and the J gene lost 0 bases, with 7 bases spanning the gap. The CDR3 spans 14 residues. Germline lookup yields CDR1 SGHTA and CDR2 FQGNSA. The CDR3 reads CASSLGSSSYEQYF. CDR3 nucleotides: TGTGCCAGCAGCTTAGGTAGTTCCTCCTACGAGCAGTACTTC.

The V call is TRBV10-3, the J call TRBJ2-7; 7 bases are a match to TRBD2. J was trimmed by 4 bases and V by 7 bases; bases with no gene match: 7. In germline, CDR1 is ENHRY, CDR2 SYGVKD. The CDR3 is made up of 13 amino acids. The CDR3 DNA follows: TGTGCCATCACCCCTAGCGGTGCTTACGAGCAGTACTTC. Its protein product is CAITPSGAYEQYF.

The rearrangement uses TRBV5-1 and TRBJ1-5; 8 positions agree with TRBD1. Germline values: CDR1 SGHRS, CDR2 YFSETQ. Trimming took 5 bases from V and 2 from J; bases not matched to a gene: 6. The CDR3 length is 15 residues. The CDR3 nucleotides read TGCGCCAGCAGACCAACAGGGGGTGGCAATCAGCCCCAGCATTTT. Amino acid sequence: CASRPTGGGNQPQHF.

The chain recombines TRBV11-3 with TRBJ2-2; D is possibly TRBD1 or TRBD2 (6 bases each). Trimming took 1 base from V and 7 from J, leaving 16 bases between them. CDR1 SGHNT and CDR2 YENEEA come from the germline V gene. The CDR3 runs to 16 residues. The CDR3 DNA is TGTGCCAGCAGCTTAGGCAGGGGCGCGGGAAGCGGGGAGCTGTTTTTT. As protein: CASSLGRGAGSGELFF.

The chain uses TRBV7-2 and TRBJ2-3, with 11 bases fitting TRBD2. Germline trimming cut 1 base from V and 3 bases from J; bases unmatched to any gene: 9. Germline V gene sequence: CDR1 SGHTA, CDR2 FQGNSA. The CDR3 loop spans 18 amino acids. The CDR3 spells CASSLEGSGRGGTDTQYF. The CDR3 DNA reads TGTGCCAGCAGCTTAGAGGGTAGCGGGAGGGGAGGGACAGATACGCAGTATTTT.

The table lists this clone with a count of one. The rearrangement uses TRBV6-6 and TRBJ1-1; D perhaps matches TRBD1 (5 bases). Germline CDR1 reads MNHNY; CDR2 reads SVGAGI (reference sequence). The CDR3 has 13 amino acids. Trimming cost V 4 bases and J 8 bases, with 14 bases left between them. CDR3 sequence reads: CASSSITGGEAFF. In nucleotides, the CDR3 is TGTGCCAGCAGTTCTATAACAGGTGGGGAAGCTTTCTTT.

This clone occurred once. The V call is TRBV27, the J call TRBJ2-7, with TRBD2 matching over 9 bases. Germline CDR1 reads MNHEY; CDR2 reads SMNVEV (reference sequence). With V trimmed by 5 bases and J by 2 bases, 16 bases remained unmatched. The CDR3 is made up of 18 amino acids. The CDR3 loop reads CASSPGGSGSVGPYEQYF. Here the CDR3 DNA reads TGTGCCAGCAGTCCAGGGGGTAGCGGGAGTGTAGGACCCTACGAGCAGTACTTC.

The genes are TRBV6-1 and TRBJ1-2; maybe TRBD1 (5 bases). Germline V gives CDR1 MNHNS, CDR2 SASEGT. This CDR3 comprises 13 residues. V shed 5 bases and J shed 4 bases, with 11 bases lying between them. In DNA form, the CDR3 reads TGTGCCAGCAGTCACCGGGACGGCTATGGCTACACCTTC. Its protein is CASSHRDGYGYTF.

The chain has TRBV5-1 and TRBJ2-7, with D hard to call. Trimming stripped 0 bases from V and 4 bases from J, with 14 bases between. This CDR3 has 15 amino acids. From germline, CDR1 is SGHRS and CDR2 YFSETQ. The CDR3 reads CASSLAPHGSYEQYF. CDR3 nucleotides: TGCGCCAGCAGCTTGGCCCCGCATGGATCTTACGAGCAGTACTTC.

The chain has TRBV5-6 and TRBJ2-1; 9 nucleotides agree with TRBD2. The CDR3 has 18 amino acids. CDR1 and CDR2 (germline): SGHDT, YYEEEE. With 0 bases clipped from V and 0 bases from J, the junction kept 7 bases outside the gene matches. The CDR3 reads CASSLVVAGGSSYNEQFF. The CDR3 DNA follows: TGTGCCAGCAGCTTGGTGGTGGCGGGGGGGAGCTCCTACAATGAGCAGTTCTTC.

The chain combines TRBV27 with TRBJ1-5; 9 bases agree with TRBD1. Germline values: CDR1 MNHEY, CDR2 SMNVEV (reference sequence). CDR3 length: 14 amino acids. The trim removed 6 bases at V and 15 bases at J, leaving 15 bases unmatched. CDR3 nucleotides: TGTGCCAGCAGCCCACGCGGGACGACAGGGGGAGGGCATTTT. Translation: CASSPRGTTGGGHF.

The J gene is TRBJ2-1, the V gene TRBV18, with D perhaps matching TRBD1 (6 bases). V lost 5 bases, J lost 0 bases, and 20 bases lay in between. CDR1 and CDR2 (germline): KGHSH, LQKENI. This CDR3 has 18 residues. The CDR3 spells CASSAAGQGTFSYNEQFF. In DNA, the CDR3 is TGTGCCAGCTCAGCCGCTGGACAAGGGACATTCTCCTACAATGAGCAGTTCTTC.